A selection of T cell receptor beta chains follows, all from one sample in a study of T cell repertoires in cytomegalovirus infection. Using its own MiXCR run on the reads, TCRdb lists one record per CDR3 protein. The repertoire includes hundreds of thousands of distinct CDR3 sequences, approximately 30% of them detected once, and around 12% sits in the top ten. These receptors' antigens are unknown. Specimen: cultured CD8+ T cells from PBMCs, collected from culture after CMV antigen stimulation. These receptors originate from a human donor in good health (CMV status not recorded). Some clones in this sample may be carry-over from other donors' samples. CDR3s include the opening cysteine and the closing phenylalanine or tryptophan. A D gene is named only where the DNA matches it firmly. Clone sizes are given selectively: once, few, many, or a class where the clone is expanded.

v_gene: TRBV7-6
d_gene: NA
abundance: many
j_gene: TRBJ1-1
CDR3aa: CASSSRVSNTEAFF
CDR3nt: TGTGCCAGCAGCTCCAGGGTTTCGAACACTGAAGCTTTCTTT

v_gene: TRBV12-3/TRBV12-4
d_gene: TRBD2
abundance: many
j_gene: TRBJ2-3
CDR3aa: CASSFWTSGGSTDTQYF
CDR3nt: TGTGCCAGCAGTTTTTGGACTAGCGGGGGTTCCACAGATACGCAGTATTTT

v_gene: TRBV7-8
d_gene: NA
abundance: NA
j_gene: TRBJ1-4
CDR3aa: CASSLGPANEKLFF
CDR3nt: TGTGCCAGCAGCCTGGGACCGGCTAATGAAAAACTGTTTTTT

v_gene: TRBV27
d_gene: TRBD1
abundance: few
j_gene: TRBJ1-2
CDR3aa: CASTKTGAYGYTF
CDR3nt: TGTGCCAGCACGAAGACAGGGGCCTATGGCTACACCTTC

v_gene: TRBV18
d_gene: TRBD2
abundance: few
j_gene: TRBJ2-1
CDR3aa: CASSPGGTEEQFF
CDR3nt: TGTGCCAGCTCACCCGGGGGGACGGAAGAGCAGTTCTTC

v_gene: TRBV19
d_gene: TRBD1
abundance: few
j_gene: TRBJ1-6
CDR3aa: CASNPGTASPLHF
CDR3nt: TGTGCCAGTAATCCCGGGACAGCCTCACCCCTCCACTTT

v_gene: TRBV12-3/TRBV12-4
d_gene: TRBD1
abundance: few
j_gene: TRBJ1-2
CDR3aa: CASSLGRQGHYGYTF
CDR3nt: TGTGCCAGCAGTTTAGGGAGACAGGGACATTATGGCTACACCTTC

v_gene: TRBV10-1
d_gene: NA
abundance: few
j_gene: TRBJ1-2
CDR3aa: CASTRSANYGYTF
CDR3nt: TGCGCCAGCACCCGATCGGCGAACTATGGCTACACCTTC

v_gene: TRBV18
d_gene: TRBD1
abundance: NA
j_gene: TRBJ1-2
CDR3aa: CASSPSKTGGFYGYTF
CDR3nt: TGTGCCAGCTCACCGTCGAAAACAGGGGGTTTCTATGGCTACACCTTC

v_gene: TRBV25-1
d_gene: TRBD2
abundance: few
j_gene: TRBJ2-3
CDR3aa: CASSEFLAGGSTDTQYF
CDR3nt: TGTGCCAGCAGTGAATTTCTTGCGGGGGGTAGCACAGATACGCAGTATTTT

v_gene: TRBV27
d_gene: NA
abundance: once
j_gene: TRBJ1-2
CDR3aa: CASSLSGLGALTDGYTF
CDR3nt: TGTGCCAGCAGTTTATCGGGTCTGGGGGCGCTGACGGATGGCTACACCTTC

v_gene: TRBV9
d_gene: NA
abundance: NA
j_gene: TRBJ2-1
CDR3aa: CASSVKVFGRDEQFF
CDR3nt: TGTGCCAGCAGCGTAAAAGTATTCGGGCGGGATGAGCAGTTCTTC

v_gene: TRBV7-8
d_gene: NA
abundance: many
j_gene: TRBJ2-5
CDR3aa: CASSLHEGWETQYF
CDR3nt: TGTGCCAGCAGCTTACACGAGGGTTGGGAGACCCAGTACTTC

v_gene: TRBV7-8
d_gene: NA
abundance: NA
j_gene: TRBJ2-1
CDR3aa: CALRGDYNEQFF
CDR3nt: TGTGCCCTAAGGGGGGACTACAATGAGCAGTTCTTC

v_gene: TRBV27
d_gene: NA
abundance: NA
j_gene: TRBJ2-3
CDR3aa: CASSLSWGEQIDTQYF
CDR3nt: TGTGCCAGCAGTTTATCGTGGGGGGAGCAGATAGATACGCAGTATTTT

v_gene: TRBV7-6
d_gene: TRBD2
abundance: NA
j_gene: TRBJ2-3
CDR3aa: CASKREAASIDTQYF
CDR3nt: TGTGCCAGCAAGCGGGAGGCTGCAAGCATAGATACGCAGTATTTT

v_gene: TRBV6-1
d_gene: NA
abundance: NA
j_gene: TRBJ2-5
CDR3aa: CASSDLGPRYGETQYF
CDR3nt: TGTGCCAGCAGTGACCTGGGCCCCCGATATGGAGAGACCCAGTACTTC

v_gene: TRBV7-8
d_gene: TRBD2
abundance: few
j_gene: TRBJ2-5
CDR3aa: CASSLDRGGHAYF
CDR3nt: TGTGCCAGCAGCTTAGATCGGGGGGGTCACGCTTACTTC

v_gene: TRBV7-9
d_gene: NA
abundance: few
j_gene: TRBJ1-2
CDR3aa: CASSLAGSGEEGYGYTF
CDR3nt: TGTGCCAGCAGCTTAGCCGGGTCCGGAGAGGAGGGCTATGGCTACACCTTC

v_gene: TRBV20-1
d_gene: TRBD1
abundance: NA
j_gene: TRBJ1-2
CDR3aa: CSALRTGYGYTF
CDR3nt: TGCAGTGCTTTACGGACAGGCTATGGCTACACCTTC

v_gene: TRBV12-3/TRBV12-4
d_gene: NA
abundance: NA
j_gene: TRBJ1-2
CDR3aa: CASSLLVVGYGYTF
CDR3nt: TGTGCCAGCAGTTTACTGGTTGTGGGCTATGGCTACACCTTC

v_gene: TRBV9
d_gene: NA
abundance: few
j_gene: TRBJ2-1
CDR3aa: CASSAGTEGEQFF
CDR3nt: TGTGCCAGCAGCGCGGGGACGGAGGGTGAGCAGTTCTTC

v_gene: TRBV5-4
d_gene: TRBD2
abundance: few
j_gene: TRBJ2-1
CDR3aa: CASSLAAGAANEQFF
CDR3nt: TGTGCCAGCAGCTTGGCAGCGGGGGCGGCCAATGAGCAGTTCTTC

v_gene: TRBV27
d_gene: NA
abundance: NA
j_gene: TRBJ2-2
CDR3aa: CATQDKTLGGRELFF
CDR3nt: TGTGCCACCCAGGACAAGACCCTTGGGGGCCGGGAGCTGTTTTTT

v_gene: TRBV10-3
d_gene: NA
abundance: NA
j_gene: TRBJ2-7
CDR3aa: CAISEGLSEEQCF
CDR3nt: TGTGCCATCAGTGAGGGACTGTCGGAGGAGCAGTGCTTC

v_gene: TRBV27
d_gene: NA
abundance: many
j_gene: TRBJ2-1
CDR3aa: CASRQYNEQFF
CDR3nt: TGTGCCAGCAGACAATACAATGAGCAGTTCTTC

v_gene: TRBV6-8
d_gene: TRBD1
abundance: NA
j_gene: TRBJ1-5
CDR3aa: CASSHGTGGNQPQHF
CDR3nt: TGTGCCAGCAGTCACGGAACAGGGGGTAATCAGCCCCAGCATTTT

v_gene: TRBV6-5
d_gene: TRBD1
abundance: NA
j_gene: TRBJ2-3
CDR3aa: CASSYYVPGQGRTSTDTQYF
CDR3nt: TGTGCCAGCAGTTACTACGTCCCGGGACAGGGGAGAACTAGCACAGATACGCAGTATTTT

v_gene: TRBV15
d_gene: TRBD1
abundance: NA
j_gene: TRBJ2-5
CDR3aa: CATSRGGQAQETQYF
CDR3nt: TGTGCCACCAGCAGAGGGGGACAGGCCCAAGAGACCCAGTACTTC

v_gene: TRBV20-1
d_gene: NA
abundance: few
j_gene: TRBJ1-5
CDR3aa: CSAFRYSNQPQHF
CDR3nt: TGCAGTGCATTCAGGTATAGCAATCAGCCCCAGCATTTT

v_gene: TRBV12-3/TRBV12-4
d_gene: TRBD1
abundance: NA
j_gene: TRBJ1-1
CDR3aa: CASSFLGQVTNTEAFF
CDR3nt: TGTGCCAGCAGTTTCCTAGGACAGGTCACGAACACTGAAGCTTTCTTT

v_gene: TRBV20-1
d_gene: NA
abundance: NA
j_gene: TRBJ1-5
CDR3aa: CSARDWGGNQPQHF
CDR3nt: TGCAGTGCTAGAGATTGGGGGGGGAATCAGCCCCAGCATTTT

v_gene: TRBV7-9
d_gene: NA
abundance: few
j_gene: TRBJ1-3
CDR3aa: CAVLGSGNTIYF
CDR3nt: TGTGCCGTCCTGGGCTCTGGAAACACCATATATTTT

v_gene: TRBV15
d_gene: NA
abundance: NA
j_gene: TRBJ2-2
CDR3aa: CATSIQGPTGELFF
CDR3nt: TGTGCCACCAGTATACAGGGCCCCACCGGGGAGCTGTTTTTT

v_gene: TRBV7-9
d_gene: NA
abundance: NA
j_gene: TRBJ2-1
CDR3aa: CASSLPRGQFF
CDR3nt: TGTGCCAGCAGCTTACCGAGGGGGCAGTTCTTC

v_gene: TRBV6-2/TRBV6-3
d_gene: TRBD1
abundance: NA
j_gene: TRBJ2-5
CDR3aa: CASSTRTGTSETQYF
CDR3nt: TGTGCCAGCAGTACCAGGACAGGGACGAGCGAGACCCAGTACTTC

v_gene: TRBV7-9
d_gene: NA
abundance: few
j_gene: TRBJ2-2
CDR3aa: CASSLVPGQGNTGELFF
CDR3nt: TGTGCCAGCAGCTTAGTTCCTGGCCAGGGAAACACCGGGGAGCTGTTTTTT

v_gene: TRBV7-2
d_gene: NA
abundance: NA
j_gene: TRBJ1-1
CDR3aa: CASSFGPPGGTEAFF
CDR3nt: TGTGCCAGCAGCTTTGGACCCCCCGGAGGGACTGAAGCTTTCTTT

v_gene: TRBV19
d_gene: NA
abundance: NA
j_gene: TRBJ1-1
CDR3aa: CASSIDKNTEAFF
CDR3nt: TGTGCCAGTAGTATAGACAAGAACACTGAAGCTTTCTTT

v_gene: TRBV7-8
d_gene: NA
abundance: many
j_gene: TRBJ1-2
CDR3aa: CASSVLGGYYGYTF
CDR3nt: TGTGCCAGCAGCGTTTTGGGGGGTTACTATGGCTACACCTTC

v_gene: TRBV7-8
d_gene: NA
abundance: few
j_gene: TRBJ2-2
CDR3aa: CASSLVERPGELFF
CDR3nt: TGTGCCAGCAGCTTAGTAGAGCGGCCCGGGGAGCTGTTTTTT

v_gene: TRBV7-6
d_gene: NA
abundance: NA
j_gene: TRBJ2-3
CDR3aa: CASSSYLGLSDTQYF
CDR3nt: TGTGCCAGCAGCTCTTATCTTGGGCTGTCAGATACGCAGTATTTT

v_gene: TRBV6-5
d_gene: TRBD1
abundance: NA
j_gene: TRBJ2-1
CDR3aa: CASSRQGFSYNEQFF
CDR3nt: TGTGCCAGCAGTAGACAGGGTTTCTCCTACAATGAGCAGTTCTTC

v_gene: TRBV4-1
d_gene: NA
abundance: NA
j_gene: TRBJ2-1
CDR3aa: CASSPRPAEQFF
CDR3nt: TGCGCCAGCAGCCCTCGACCGGCCGAGCAGTTCTTC

v_gene: TRBV7-3
d_gene: NA
abundance: many
j_gene: TRBJ2-1
CDR3aa: CASSFETSDNEQFF
CDR3nt: TGTGCCAGCAGCTTCGAGACTAGTGACAATGAGCAGTTCTTC

v_gene: TRBV13
d_gene: NA
abundance: NA
j_gene: TRBJ2-5
CDR3aa: CASSLDLDRQETQYF
CDR3nt: TGTGCCAGCAGCTTAGACCTCGACAGACAAGAGACCCAGTACTTC

v_gene: TRBV3-1
d_gene: TRBD1
abundance: NA
j_gene: TRBJ1-1
CDR3aa: CASSQAGQWAFF
CDR3nt: TGTGCCAGCAGCCAGGCGGGACAGTGGGCTTTCTTT

v_gene: TRBV12-3/TRBV12-4
d_gene: NA
abundance: few
j_gene: TRBJ2-1
CDR3aa: CASSYIFAGPRGNEQFF
CDR3nt: TGTGCCAGCAGTTACATTTTTGCGGGCCCCCGGGGCAATGAGCAGTTCTTC

v_gene: TRBV7-6
d_gene: NA
abundance: few
j_gene: TRBJ2-1
CDR3aa: CASSLAGFSGDNEQFF
CDR3nt: TGTGCCAGCAGCTTAGCAGGGTTTTCTGGGGACAATGAGCAGTTCTTC